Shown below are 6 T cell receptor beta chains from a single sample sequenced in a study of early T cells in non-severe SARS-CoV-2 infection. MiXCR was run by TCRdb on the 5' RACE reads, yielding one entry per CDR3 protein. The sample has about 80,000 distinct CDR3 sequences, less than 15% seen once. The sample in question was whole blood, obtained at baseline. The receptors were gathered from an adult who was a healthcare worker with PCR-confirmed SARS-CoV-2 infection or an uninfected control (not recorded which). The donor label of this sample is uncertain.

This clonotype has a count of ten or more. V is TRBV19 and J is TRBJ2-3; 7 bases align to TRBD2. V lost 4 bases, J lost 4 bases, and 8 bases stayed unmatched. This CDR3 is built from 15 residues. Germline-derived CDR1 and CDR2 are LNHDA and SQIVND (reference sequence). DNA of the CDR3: TGTGCCAGTAGTAGTTCGCGGGGGTTTGCAGATACGCAGTATTTT. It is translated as CASSSSRGFADTQYF. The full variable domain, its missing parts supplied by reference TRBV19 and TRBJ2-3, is DGGITQSPKYLFRKEGQNVTLSCEQNLNHDAMYWYRQDPGQGLRLIYYSQIVNDFQKGDIAEGYSVSREKKESFPLTVTSAQKNPTAFYLCASSSSRGFADTQYFGPGTRLTVL.

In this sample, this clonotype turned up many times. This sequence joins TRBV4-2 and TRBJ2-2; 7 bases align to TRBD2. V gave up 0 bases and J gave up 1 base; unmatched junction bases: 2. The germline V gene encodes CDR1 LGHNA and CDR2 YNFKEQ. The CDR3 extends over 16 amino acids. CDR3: CASSQELALNTGELFF. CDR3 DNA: TGTGCCAGCAGCCAAGAACTAGCGCTGAACACCGGGGAGCTGTTTTTT.

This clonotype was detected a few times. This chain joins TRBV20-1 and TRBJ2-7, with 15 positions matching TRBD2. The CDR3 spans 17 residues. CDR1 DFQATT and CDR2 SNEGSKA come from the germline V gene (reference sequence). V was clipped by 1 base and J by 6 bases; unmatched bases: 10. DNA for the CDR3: TGCAGTGCTAGAGGAAGGGGACTAGCGGGAGGCTTTCGCGAGCAGTACTTC. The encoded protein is CSARGRGLAGGFREQYF.

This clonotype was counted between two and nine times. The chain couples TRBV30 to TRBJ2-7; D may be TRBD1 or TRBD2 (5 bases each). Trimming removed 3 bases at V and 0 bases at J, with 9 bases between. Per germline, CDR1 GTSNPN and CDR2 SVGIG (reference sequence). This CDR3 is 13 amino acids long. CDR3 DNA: TGTGCCTGGAGCTCGAGGGGCTCCTACGAGCAGTACTTC. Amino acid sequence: CAWSSRGSYEQYF.

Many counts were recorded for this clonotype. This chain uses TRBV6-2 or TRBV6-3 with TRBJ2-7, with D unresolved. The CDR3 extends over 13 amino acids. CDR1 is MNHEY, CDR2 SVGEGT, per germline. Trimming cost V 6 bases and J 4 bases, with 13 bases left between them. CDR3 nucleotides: TGTGCCAGCAGAGTTACAACTGGGTACGAGCAGTACTTC. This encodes CASRVTTGYEQYF.

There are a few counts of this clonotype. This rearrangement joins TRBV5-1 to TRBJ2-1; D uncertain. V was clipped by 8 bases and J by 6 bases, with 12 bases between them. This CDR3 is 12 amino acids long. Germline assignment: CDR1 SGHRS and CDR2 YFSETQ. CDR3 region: CASSEIPNEQFF. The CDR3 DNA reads TGCGCCAGTTCAGAGATCCCCAATGAGCAGTTCTTC.